The next 21 T cell receptor beta chains were all read from a single sample in a study of spatial heterogeneity in lung cancer. The sample's time point: blood at routine non-recurrence follow-up after resection. TCRdb analysed the 5' RACE reads with MiXCR anew, one entry per CDR3 protein. The data hold 40,000 or so distinct CDR3 sequences, with more than 9% observed a single time. Source: PBMCs, taken at follow-up. The receptor source for this set is a female donor with early-stage non-small cell lung cancer.

The chain couples TRBV30 to TRBJ2-6; no clear D. The CDR3 consists of 17 residues. The germline V gene has CDR1 GTSNPN and CDR2 SVGIG (reference sequence). Trimming took off 5 bases at V and 4 bases at J, with 21 bases between the two ends. The CDR3 region is CAWYRGRIRSGANVLTF. The DNA for the CDR3 is TGTGCCTGGTACCGCGGCAGAATTCGTTCGGGGGCCAACGTCCTGACTTTC. Drawing the rest from reference TRBV30 and TRBJ2-6, the complete variable domain is SQTIHQWPATLVQPVGSPLSLECTVEGTSNPNLYWYRQAAGRGLQLLFYSVGIGQISSEVPQNLSASRPQDRQFILSSKKLLLSDSGFYLCAWYRGRIRSGANVLTFGAGSRLTVL.

This clonotype was recorded a few times. V usage is TRBV2 and J usage is TRBJ2-7, with D tentatively TRBD2 (5 bases). Trimming removed 7 bases from V and 6 bases from J, with 16 bases in between. The CDR3 sequence is 13 residues long. The germline V gene has CDR1 SNHLY and CDR2 FYNNEI. CDR3 sequence reads: CASNPLGEGEQYF. In nucleotides, the CDR3 is TGTGCCAGCAACCCCCTCGGCGAGGGCGAGCAGTACTTC.

This clonotype came up a few times. This rearrangement joins TRBV10-2 to TRBJ2-5; D remains unclear. Germline V lookup: CDR1 WSHSY, CDR2 SAAADI. Trimming removed 3 bases at V and 0 bases at J, with 8 bases between. This CDR3 region has 14 residues. This CDR3 is CASSESAYQETQYF. The DNA of the CDR3 is TGCGCCAGCAGTGAATCAGCCTACCAAGAGACCCAGTACTTC.

This clonotype was found many times. The V and J genes are TRBV19 and TRBJ2-5; D is undetermined. Germline V gene lookup returns CDR1 LNHDA and CDR2 SQIVND (reference sequence). The V and J ends lost 5 bases and 5 bases respectively, with 12 bases between them. CDR3 length equals 13 residues. As DNA, the CDR3 is TGTGCCAGTAGTCCAGAAACGAGGGAGACCCAGTACTTC. It encodes CASSPETRETQYF.

This clonotype was detected a few times. J is TRBJ2-7 and V is TRBV29-1, with a weak D call TRBD1 (6 bases). The CDR3 covers 15 residues. In germline, CDR1 is SQVTM, CDR2 ANQGSEA. V lost 4 bases to trimming and J lost 0 bases, with 16 bases between them. CDR3 DNA sequence: TGCAGCGTTGGACCGAGACAGGCGCTCTCCTACGAGCAGTACTTC. It is translated as CSVGPRQALSYEQYF.

This clonotype was recorded at least ten times. The CDR3 here is CASSLTSEGPQHF. DNA of the CDR3: TGTGCCAGCAGCTTAACCAGCGAGGGGCCCCAGCATTTT. The genes are TRBV7-2 and TRBJ1-5; D call uncertain. This CDR3 is built from 13 residues. From germline, CDR1 is SGHTA and CDR2 FQGNSA. V shed 2 bases and J shed 9 bases, with 11 bases lying between them.

This chain uses TRBV5-1 with TRBJ2-7; tentatively, D is TRBD2 (6 bases). The CDR3 is made up of 13 amino acids. Germline CDR1 and CDR2: SGHRS and YFSETQ. The germline V and J ends were trimmed by 4 bases and 10 bases, with 18 bases remaining between them. The CDR3 reads CASSSPGTLFQYF. The DNA of the CDR3 is TGCGCCAGCAGCAGCCCCGGGACTCTCTTTCAGTACTTC.

This clonotype was observed at least ten times. The chain joins TRBV11-2 to TRBJ2-1, with unresolved D. The V end lost 2 bases, the J end lost 5 bases, and 7 bases lay between the germline ends. The germline gives CDR1 SGHAT, CDR2 FQNNGV. The CDR3 sequence is 13 residues long. The CDR3 loop reads CASSLNVDNEQFF. The CDR3, as DNA: TGTGCCAGCAGCTTAAACGTGGACAATGAGCAGTTCTTC. Using reference TRBV11-2 and TRBJ2-1 for the parts outside the CDR3, the full variable domain is EAGVAQSPRYKIIEKRQSVAFWCNPISGHATLYWYQQILGQGPKLLIQFQNNGVVDDSQLPKDRFSAERLKGVDSTLKIQPAKLEDSAVYLCASSLNVDNEQFFGPGTRLTVL.

The table lists this clonotype with many counts. This chain links TRBV20-1 with TRBJ2-1; 13 bases agree with TRBD2. Germline CDR1 DFQATT, CDR2 SNEGSKA (reference sequence). V was clipped by 0 bases and J by 3 bases; unmatched bases: 2. The CDR3 runs 16 residues. CDR3 sequence reads: CSARETSGGFYNEQFF. CDR3 bases: TGCAGTGCTAGAGAGACTAGCGGGGGGTTCTACAATGAGCAGTTCTTC.

The chain joins TRBV7-9 to TRBJ2-5, with D unclear. The CDR3 is 12 amino acids. Trimming stripped 3 bases from V and 6 bases from J, with 8 bases between. The germline V gene encodes CDR1 SEHNR and CDR2 FQNEAQ (reference sequence). The CDR3 DNA is TGTGCCAGCAGCTTTTTTGGGCAGACCCAGTACTTC. This encodes CASSFFGQTQYF. Variable domain in full (rest from reference TRBV7-9 and TRBJ2-5): DTGVSQNPRHKITKRGQNVTFRCDPISEHNRLYWYRQTLGQGPEFLTYFQNEAQLEKSRLLSDRFSAERPKGSFSTLEIQRTEQGDSAMYLCASSFFGQTQYFGPGTRLLVL.

The V call is TRBV20-1, the J call TRBJ2-7, with 8 bases fitting TRBD2. Trimming at V came to 1 base and at J to 1 base, leaving 3 bases not matched to a gene. CDR1 and CDR2 (germline): DFQATT, SNEGSKA (reference sequence). The CDR3 has 14 amino acids. As DNA, the CDR3 is TGCAGTGCTAGAGGCGGGGGGATATCCTACGAGCAGTACTTC. Translating gives CSARGGGISYEQYF.

Remarks on this clonotype: Being one base from a much bigger clone, this may be a read error. V is TRBV6-2 or TRBV6-3 and J is TRBJ1-5, with D unclear. Trimming shortened V by 0 bases and J by 7 bases, and 22 bases separated the two germline ends. Germline V gives CDR1 MNHEY, CDR2 SVGEGT. The CDR3 runs to 18 residues. As DNA, the CDR3 is TGTGCCAGCAGTTACTCGAGAGTTTGGGGTTGTGGACCCCAGCCCCAGCATTTT. Protein product: CASSYSRVWGCGPQPQHF.

The rearrangement links TRBV5-1 to TRBJ2-1; possible D gene TRBD1, 6 bases. From germline, CDR1 is SGHRS and CDR2 YFSETQ. V lost 2 bases, J lost 5 bases, and 14 bases lay in between. The CDR3 runs to 15 residues. The CDR3 nucleotides are TGCGCCAGCAGCTTCTTGGGCACAGGGAACAATGAGCAGTTCTTC. It specifies CASSFLGTGNNEQFF. Full variable domain (remainder filled in from reference TRBV5-1 and TRBJ2-1): KAGVTQTPRYLIKTRGQQVTLSCSPISGHRSVSWYQQTPGQGLQFLFEYFSETQRNKGNFPGRFSGRQFSNSRSEMNVSTLELGDSALYLCASSFLGTGNNEQFFGPGTRLTVL.

This clonotype was detected ten times or more. This chain joins TRBV7-8 and TRBJ2-4, with 7 bases fitting TRBD1. Germline V gene sequence: CDR1 SGHVS, CDR2 FQNEAQ. Losses at the gene ends were 2 bases for V and 6 bases for J; bases not matched to a gene: 7. CDR3 length: 15 residues. The CDR3 DNA sequence: TGTGCCAGCAGCTTACCGGGACAGTTTCCAAACATTCAGTACTTC. Protein sequence: CASSLPGQFPNIQYF.

In this sample, this clonotype turned up many times. The chain has TRBV7-3 and TRBJ2-2, with 9 bases lining up with TRBD2. The CDR3 totals 17 residues. Per the germline V gene, CDR1 is SGHTA and CDR2 is FQGTGA. J lost 2 bases, V lost 2 bases, and 6 bases had no gene match. CDR3 coding DNA: TGTGCCAGCAGCTTACGGTCGACTAGCGGAAACACCGGGGAGCTGTTTTTT. Translated: CASSLRSTSGNTGELFF.

Ten or more counts support this clonotype. This chain connects TRBV9 to TRBJ1-1; D is possibly TRBD1 (5 bases). This CDR3 is 14 amino acids long. Germline values: CDR1 SGDLS, CDR2 YYNGEE. The V end lost 4 bases, the J end lost 6 bases, and 16 bases lay between the germline ends. In DNA, the CDR3 is TGTGCCAGCAGCCCAAGGCTTGGGACCGCTGAAGCTTTCTTT. Translation gives CASSPRLGTAEAFF.

This clonotype has just a few counts. This chain links TRBV15 with TRBJ2-5; D gene unclear. V dropped 0 bases and J dropped 3 bases, with 8 bases sitting between them. The germline CDR1 and CDR2 sequences are LNHNV and YYDKDF (reference sequence). There are 14 residues in the CDR3. The CDR3 DNA reads TGTGCCACCAGCAGAGATAAAACAGAAGAGACCCAGTACTTC. Encoded protein: CATSRDKTEETQYF.

The CDR3 sequence is CASSSILRRSSDGEQYF. CDR3 nucleotides: TGTGCCAGCAGCTCAATCCTACGGCGGTCTAGCGACGGCGAGCAGTACTTC. The chain couples TRBV5-6 to TRBJ2-7, with D possibly being TRBD2 (6 bases). Trimming left V 3 bases short and J 6 bases short, with 25 bases between. The germline V gene encodes CDR1 SGHDT and CDR2 YYEEEE. There are 17 residues in the CDR3.

This clonotype was counted many times. This chain joins TRBV6-5 and TRBJ2-6; D remains unclear. CDR1 is MNHEY, CDR2 SVGAGI, per germline. This CDR3 has 15 amino acids. V was cut by 4 bases and J by 1 base, with 8 bases left in between. The chain's CDR3 is CASSLTESGANVLTF. The CDR3 bases are TGTGCCAGCAGTTTAACGGAATCTGGGGCCAACGTCCTGACTTTC.

V and J are TRBV10-3 and TRBJ2-7; D could derive from TRBD1 or TRBD2 (5 bases each). Per the germline V gene, CDR1 is ENHRY and CDR2 is SYGVKD. Trimming took 11 bases from V and 1 from J, leaving 12 bases between them. The CDR3 is 12 amino acids. CDR3 coding DNA: TGTGCCGTCATGGGGGAATCCTACGAGCAGTACTTC. Its translation: CAVMGESYEQYF.

This clonotype was seen more than once but under ten times. The rearrangement links TRBV2 to TRBJ2-6, with unresolved D. The CDR3 sequence is 14 residues long. The germline gives CDR1 SNHLY, CDR2 FYNNEI. Trimming pared 9 bases from V and 4 bases from J, leaving 13 bases between. The CDR3 bases are TGTGCCAGTGCCAAGGAGTCCGGGGCCAACGTCCTGACTTTC. Translated, it gives CASAKESGANVLTF.